The 20 T cell receptor beta chains given below trace back to one sample, sequenced in a study of cytomegalovirus exposure and HLA in healthy donors. The PCR ran on 60 Vbeta and 13 Jbeta primers. Clones were read by immunoSEQ multiplex PCR, and TCRdb kept only the in-frame ones, dropping some. Here the sample spans roughly 100,000 clones, 75% being singletons. Material for sequencing was PBMCs. The source is a man in his forties in good health and CMV-seronegative.

V and J are TRBV29-1 and TRBJ2-5; TRBD1 matches 7 bases. Germline assignment: CDR1 SQVTM and CDR2 ANQGSEA. V dropped 4 bases and J dropped 5; count of bases not matched to a gene: 4. CDR3 length: 12 amino acids. The CDR3, as DNA: TGCAGCGTTGTTGGCAGGGGGGAGACCCAGTACTTC. This codes for CSVVGRGETQYF.

This chain uses TRBV6-1 with TRBJ2-6; 7 bases are shared with TRBD2. The V gene end was trimmed by 0 bases and the J gene end by 0 bases; junction bases not matched to a gene: 5. Germline assignment: CDR1 MNHNS and CDR2 SASEGT. CDR3 length: 18 residues. CDR3 sequence: CASSEAPTSLSGANVLTF. CDR3 coding DNA: TGTGCCAGCAGTGAAGCGCCGACTAGCCTCTCTGGGGCCAACGTCCTGACTTTC.

This clone was seen only a few times. The chain joins TRBV13 to TRBJ2-1; 10 bases align to TRBD1. The V gene end was trimmed by 0 bases and the J gene end by 8 bases; junction bases not matched to a gene: 7. Germline loops: CDR1 PRHDT, CDR2 FYEKMQ (reference sequence). The CDR3 has 16 amino acids. CDR3 protein: CASSLGVGQGIYEQFF. As DNA, the CDR3 is TGTGCCAGCAGCTTAGGGGTGGGACAGGGGATCTATGAGCAGTTCTTC.

The CDR3 DNA follows: TGTGCCAGCACCAGCGGGGGGGCGAGAGAGACCCAGTACTTC. Its protein is CASTSGGARETQYF. The chain is built from TRBV2 and TRBJ2-5; TRBD2 aligns across 10 bases. V lost 7 bases to trimming and J lost 4 bases; unmatched junction nucleotides: 6. Germline lookup yields CDR1 SNHLY and CDR2 FYNNEI. CDR3 length: 14 residues.

This chain links TRBV6-5 with TRBJ2-7, with TRBD1 identical over 8 bases. Germline CDR1 and CDR2: MNHEY and SVGAGI. This CDR3 contains 13 residues. Trimming removed 5 bases from V and 5 bases from J; junction bases left unmatched: 5. The DNA of the CDR3 is TGTGCCAGCAGTCCAGGGGGCGCCGACGAGCAGTACTTC. This sequence encodes CASSPGGADEQYF.

This rearrangement joins TRBV4-2 to TRBJ2-1, with no clear D. Trimming stripped 1 base from V and 9 bases from J, with 7 bases between. The CDR3 is 12 residues long. The germline V gene encodes CDR1 LGHNA and CDR2 YNFKEQ. The CDR3 protein is CASSQGAGEQFF. As DNA, the CDR3 is TGTGCCAGCAGCCAAGGGGCCGGTGAGCAGTTCTTC.

V is TRBV5-1 and J is TRBJ1-2; TRBD1 agrees at 8 bases. Losses at the gene ends were 0 bases for V and 11 bases for J; bases not matched to a gene: 6. Germline V CDR1 and CDR2: SGHRS, YFSETQ. The CDR3 covers 13 residues. Written as DNA, the CDR3 is TGCGCCAGCAGCTTGGGGCAGGGGGCTAAGTACACCTTC. It translates to CASSLGQGAKYTF.

The rearrangement uses TRBV18 and TRBJ2-7; possibly TRBD1 for D (7 bases). Trimming took 0 bases from V and 2 from J, leaving 11 bases between them. Germline V CDR1 and CDR2: KGHSH, LQKENI. The CDR3 contains 15 residues. The CDR3 spells CASSPPAGGTYEQYF. In nucleotides, the CDR3 is TGTGCCAGCTCACCACCGGCAGGGGGGACCTACGAGCAGTACTTC.

With regard to this clone: Relative to the germline gene, one junction end is altered; a read error may explain this. This chain connects TRBV4-2 to TRBJ2-1; 11 positions match TRBD2. Germline V gene data show CDR1 as LGHNA and CDR2 as YNFKEQ. CDR3 size: 15 residues. The CDR3 here is CASSQKLAGEDEQFF. For the CDR3, the DNA is TGTGCCAGTAGCCAAAAACTAGCGGGGGAAGATGAGCAGTTCTTC.

The rearrangement joins TRBV5-1 to TRBJ1-6; D is possibly TRBD1 (6 bases). V was pared by 4 bases and J by 8 bases, with 16 bases between. CDR1 SGHRS and CDR2 YFSETQ come from the germline V gene. The CDR3 runs to 15 residues. CDR3 sequence: CASSPVTGSDSPLHF. The CDR3 coding sequence is TGCGCCAGCAGCCCTGTCACAGGGTCCGATTCACCCCTCCACTTT.

In its sample, this clone was seen once. At one end, the junction sequence differs from germline, possibly due to a read error. The chain has TRBV7-9 and TRBJ2-7, with D hard to call. Germline CDR1 reads SEHNR; CDR2 reads FQNEAQ (reference sequence). The CDR3 contains 13 residues. The CDR3 region is CSSSLDTSYEQYF. DNA of the CDR3: TGTTCCAGCAGCTTAGACACGTCCTACGAGCAGTACTTC.

The gene calls are TRBV28 and TRBJ1-4; TRBD1 matches at 9 bases. V trimming: 3 bases; J trimming: 7 bases; junction bases outside the gene matches: 6. The CDR3 runs 15 residues. CDR1 is MDHEN and CDR2 is SYDVKM in the germline V gene. The DNA for the CDR3 is TGTGCCAGCAGTTTTCCGACAGGGGGGGGTGAAAAACTGTTTTTT. Translation gives CASSFPTGGGEKLFF.

This chain joins TRBV29-1 and TRBJ1-1; D uncertain. V shed 6 bases and J shed 0 bases, with 8 bases lying between them. The CDR3 runs to 12 residues. Germline CDR1 and CDR2: SQVTM and ANQGSEA. Written as DNA, the CDR3 is TGCAGCGTGAGCCCGATGAACACTGAAGCTTTCTTT. It codes for CSVSPMNTEAFF.

The chain is built from TRBV19 and TRBJ2-3; 12 positions match TRBD2. Germline CDR1 LNHDA, CDR2 SQIVND (reference sequence). There are 16 residues in the CDR3. Unmatched junction bases numbered 4, after V lost 6 bases and J lost 0 bases. The CDR3 bases are TGTGCCAGTAGGGGTACTAGCGGGGGGAGCACAGATACGCAGTATTTT. Residues: CASRGTSGGSTDTQYF.

The V and J genes are TRBV4-2 and TRBJ2-2; D unclear. Trimming stripped 0 bases from V and 1 base from J, with 12 bases between. CDR1 is LGHNA, CDR2 YNFKEQ, per germline. The CDR3 loop spans 17 amino acids. The CDR3 sequence is CASSQDRQQMNTGELFF. For the CDR3, the DNA is TGTGCCAGCAGCCAAGATCGGCAACAGATGAACACCGGGGAGCTGTTTTTT.

This clone came up once. The gene calls are TRBV16 and TRBJ2-5; perhaps TRBD2 as D (6 bases). This CDR3 has 13 residues. Germline V gene data show CDR1 as KGHSY and CDR2 as FQNENV. V lost 0 bases, J lost 7 bases, and 9 bases lay in between. The CDR3: CASSQSEGATQYF. In nucleotides, the CDR3 is TGTGCCAGCAGCCAATCGGAGGGAGCGACCCAGTACTTC.

The sample holds a few counts of this clone. The chain is built from TRBV7-9 and TRBJ2-1; 7 bases agree with TRBD1. V lost 5 bases to trimming and J lost 4 bases; unmatched junction nucleotides: 11. Germline assignment: CDR1 SEHNR and CDR2 FQNEAQ (reference sequence). The CDR3 covers 16 residues. CDR3 coding DNA: TGTGCCAGCAGCACCCGGACAGGTAGCGAGTACAATGAGCAGTTCTTC. It specifies CASSTRTGSEYNEQFF.

The rearrangement uses TRBV6-6 and TRBJ1-5; D not resolved. Germline V gene sequence: CDR1 MNHNY, CDR2 SVGAGI (reference sequence). V shed 5 bases and J shed 7 bases, with 15 bases lying between them. This CDR3 is 14 amino acids long. The CDR3 coding sequence is TGTGCCAGCAGTCTGTCTGGTGGAGGCCAGCCCCAGCATTTT. Protein sequence: CASSLSGGGQPQHF.

V and J are TRBV2 and TRBJ1-2; 7 bases fit TRBD1. This CDR3 spans 14 amino acids. V lost 6 bases to trimming and J lost 4 bases; unmatched junction nucleotides: 8. Per germline, CDR1 SNHLY and CDR2 FYNNEI. CDR3 nucleotides: TGTGCCAGCAGAGGTAACAGGGGAGGCTATGGCTACACCTTC. Translating it yields CASRGNRGGYGYTF.

The CDR3 here is CASSYSPLGGTDTQYF. In DNA, the CDR3 is TGTGCCAGCAGTTACTCGCCCCTCGGGGGGACAGATACGCAGTATTTT. This sequence joins TRBV6-6 and TRBJ2-3; 7 nucleotides match TRBD2. In germline, CDR1 is MNHNY, CDR2 SVGAGI (reference sequence). This CDR3 comprises 16 residues. V gave up 0 bases and J gave up 3 bases; unmatched junction bases: 6.